A selection of T cell receptor beta chains follows, all from one sample in a study of CD8 T cells in ankylosing spondylitis. From the 5' RACE reads, TCRdb called clonotypes with MiXCR, one entry per CDR3 protein. This sample has 350,000 to 550,000 distinct CDR3 sequences; about 24% occur once, and the top ten carry 0.89%. Sequenced input: blood, either unsorted or a sorted T cell fraction (not recorded which). These receptors were taken from a male donor with ankylosing spondylitis. CDR3s include the opening cysteine and the closing phenylalanine or tryptophan. The listing skips clone size in some rows; elsewhere it reads once, few, many or a size class.

>.|TRBJ2-7|TRBV11-2
CASSKTGSHEQYF
>.|TRBJ2-1|TRBV10-2
CASSGAGNEQFF
>.|TRBJ1-5|TRBV7-2
CASSLDRGQSPQHF
>few|TRBJ2-5|TRBV14
CASSQEGSAQETQYF
>once|TRBJ2-7|TRBV27
CASRPGVGTFYEQYF
>.|TRBJ2-1|TRBV12-3/TRBV12-4
CASSRQVSSYNEQFF
>.|TRBJ2-3|TRBV5-1
CASSLGPYSGDTDTQYF
>.|TRBJ2-3|TRBV12-3/TRBV12-4
CASSPRVAGGYVAYF
>.|TRBJ1-5|TRBV28
CASSGTGSNQPQHF
>few|TRBJ1-1|TRBV7-8
CASSLGRVNTEAFF
>.|TRBJ1-1|TRBV7-2
CASSAVQGALTEAFF
>.|TRBJ2-5|TRBV29-1
CSVEDQTSGETQYF
>many|TRBJ1-5|TRBV5-5
CASSRWDRGDQPQHF
>.|TRBJ2-1|TRBV24-1
CATSDPTSGVLNEQFF
>few|TRBJ2-3|TRBV7-7
CASSPVVGTDTQYF
>few|TRBJ2-2|TRBV18
CASSPQINTGELFF
>.|TRBJ1-1|TRBV3-1
CASSTTGGTEAFF
>few|TRBJ1-2|TRBV12-3/TRBV12-4
CASSWDGYTF
>many|TRBJ1-2|TRBV12-3/TRBV12-4
CASSYRGSTTAGGYTF
>few|TRBJ2-3|TRBV5-1
CASSLAGVVTDTQYF
>.|TRBJ2-7|TRBV5-6
CASSLQTEQYF
>.|TRBJ2-7|TRBV29-1
CSVGTKYSYEQYF
>few|TRBJ2-2|TRBV5-1
CASSYEGLAGGTGELFF
>.|TRBJ2-1|TRBV6-1
CASSEALGSYNEQFF
>few|TRBJ2-7|TRBV6-1
CASRIMTGGREEQYF
>few|TRBJ2-3|TRBV29-1
CSVDPQGADTQYF
>.|TRBJ2-3|TRBV29-1
CSGVATDTQYF
>.|TRBJ2-7|TRBV3-1
CASSQQLGPYEQYF
>.|TRBJ1-2|TRBV27
CASRSWGGGYTF
>many|TRBJ1-5|TRBV10-2
CASTRGGNQPQHF
>.|TRBJ2-7|TRBV7-2
CASRPTGAYEQYF
>.|TRBJ2-3|TRBV11-2
CASSLLLGLAGYTDTQYF
>many|TRBJ2-2|TRBV5-1
CASSLRTNTGELFF
>.|TRBJ2-1|TRBV20-1
CSASAARSYNEQFF
>.|TRBJ2-3|TRBV20-1
CSARVSTFTDTQYF
>.|TRBJ1-1|TRBV20-1
CSARVGTGSLFTPGAFF
>few|TRBJ1-6|TRBV20-1
CSARGADNSPLHF
>.|TRBJ2-1|TRBV11-2
CASSLEGTRSGYEQFF
>.|TRBJ2-7|TRBV5-1
CASSIDTGYEQYF
>.|TRBJ2-3|TRBV25-1
CASSGSGRALTQYF
>many|TRBJ1-3|TRBV7-2
CASSLAGGNSGNTIYF
>few|TRBJ2-1|TRBV6-5
CASILTSGSKQFF
>few|TRBJ2-7|TRBV2
CASGGTLYEQYF
>.|TRBJ1-3|TRBV5-1
CASSLEGGTGNTIYF